Below, 4 T cell receptor beta chains from the same sample are listed, as sequenced in a study of graft-versus-host responses after intestinal transplantation. To release intraepithelial and lamina propria lymphocytes, the graft tissue was processed. Repertoires were generated with immunoSEQ multiplex PCR, while TCRdb's copy carries only in-frame clones and drops some. Among under 75,000 clones, 75% to 90% were seen once, and the ten largest hold less than 2%. The sample consisted of ileum tissue, taken around 350 days after transplant. The receptors here all came from a human patient who received an intestinal transplant, so some T cells may come from the graft donor.

This clone was observed once. The chain joins TRBV28 to TRBJ1-4, with TRBD1 matching 9 bases. Germline loops: CDR1 MDHEN, CDR2 SYDVKM. The CDR3 spans 17 residues. V dropped 2 bases and J dropped 4; count of bases not matched to a gene: 8. The CDR3 coding sequence is TGTGCCAGCAGTTTAGGGACAGGGAGGCCCTTTAATGAAAAACTGTTTTTT. It is translated as CASSLGTGRPFNEKLFF.

The chain employs TRBV6-6 and TRBJ1-6; 7 bases match TRBD1. This CDR3 comprises 15 residues. Looked up from germline, CDR1 is MNHNY and CDR2 is SVGAGI (reference sequence). Germline trimming cut 5 bases from V and 10 bases from J; bases unmatched to any gene: 11. CDR3: CASSPTGDSYSPLHF. The CDR3 DNA follows: TGTGCCAGCAGTCCAACAGGGGATTCGTACTCACCCCTCCACTTT.

The chain combines TRBV5-4 with TRBJ2-7; D is possibly TRBD2 (6 bases). Trimming cost V 4 bases and J 3 bases, with 14 bases left between them. CDR3 length: 14 residues. Germline CDR1 reads SGHNT; CDR2 reads YYREEE (reference sequence). CDR3: CASSTSAGSYEQYF. The CDR3 region has the DNA TGTGCCAGCAGCACCAGCGCCGGGAGCTACGAGCAGTACTTC.

The chain joins TRBV7-3 to TRBJ1-3; no definite D call. With 2 bases removed from V and 1 base from J, the gap between germline ends came to 3 bases. This CDR3 comprises 13 residues. The germline gives CDR1 SGHTA, CDR2 FQGTGA. In DNA form, the CDR3 reads TGTGCCAGCAGCTTACAATCTGGAAACACCATATATTTT. Translation: CASSLQSGNTIYF.